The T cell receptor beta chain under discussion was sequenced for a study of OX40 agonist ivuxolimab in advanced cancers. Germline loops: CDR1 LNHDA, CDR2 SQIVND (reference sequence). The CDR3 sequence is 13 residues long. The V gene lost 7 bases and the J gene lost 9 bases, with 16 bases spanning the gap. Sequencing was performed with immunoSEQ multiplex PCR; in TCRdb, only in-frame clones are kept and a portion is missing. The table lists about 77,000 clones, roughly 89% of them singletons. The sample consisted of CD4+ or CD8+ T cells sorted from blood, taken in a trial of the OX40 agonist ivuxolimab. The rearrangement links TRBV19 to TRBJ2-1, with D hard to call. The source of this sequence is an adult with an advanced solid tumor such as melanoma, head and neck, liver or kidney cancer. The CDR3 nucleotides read TGTGCCAGTACCGTATACCCCCCGGGTGAGCAGTTCTTC. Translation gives CASTVYPPGEQFF.